One and the same sample provided the 11 T cell receptor beta chains below, sequenced in a study of cytomegalovirus exposure and HLA in healthy donors. This PCR relied on a set of 60 Vbeta primers and 13 Jbeta primers. The repertoire was sequenced with immunoSEQ multiplex PCR; TCRdb's copy has only in-frame clones and lacks some. The profile shows nearly 95,000 clones, about 63% of them singletons. The sequencing sample was made of PBMCs. Receptors were obtained from a woman younger than 45 in good health and CMV-seronegative.

This clone was recorded only once. The chain carries TRBV5-4 and TRBJ2-5; 7 bases are a match to TRBD2. The CDR3 loop spans 15 amino acids. V was pared by 3 bases and J by 0 bases, with 5 bases of the junction left unmatched. In germline, CDR1 is SGHNT, CDR2 YYREEE (reference sequence). CDR3 coding DNA: TGTGCCAGCAGCTCTAGCGGAACGTACCAAGAGACCCAGTACTTC. Its translation is CASSSSGTYQETQYF.

The J gene is TRBJ1-2, the V gene TRBV7-8; D call uncertain. Per the germline V gene, CDR1 is SGHVS and CDR2 is FQNEAQ. V was pared by 1 base and J by 7 bases, with 19 bases between. The CDR3 covers 16 residues. The CDR3 DNA sequence: TGTGCCAGCAGCTTAGGGCGAGGTCGGGGTTCTAGTGGCTACACCTTC. This encodes CASSLGRGRGSSGYTF.

In its sample, this clone was seen a few times. The rearrangement joins TRBV7-2 to TRBJ2-2, with 8 nucleotides matching TRBD1. Trimming at V came to 1 base and at J to 2 bases, leaving 3 bases not matched to a gene. CDR1 is SGHTA, CDR2 FQGNSA, per germline. The CDR3 is made up of 16 amino acids. The CDR3 is CASSLGGQANTGELFF. The CDR3 DNA sequence: TGTGCCAGCAGCTTAGGGGGACAGGCCAACACCGGGGAGCTGTTTTTT.

The gene calls are TRBV9 and TRBJ1-3; 7 bases are shared with TRBD1. The length of the CDR3 is 17 residues. Germline V CDR1 and CDR2: SGDLS, YYNGEE. Trimming cost V 0 bases and J 3 bases; bases outside gene matches: 9. CDR3 protein: CASSVEGPRTGGNTIYF. CDR3 nucleotides: TGTGCCAGCAGCGTAGAGGGACCCCGGACAGGTGGAAACACCATATATTTT.

V usage is TRBV5-8 and J usage is TRBJ2-1; TRBD2 matches 13 bases. The V gene's germline CDR1 is SGHTS and CDR2 YDEGEE. The CDR3 length is 17 residues. The V segment lost 2 bases and the J segment 4 bases; nucleotides outside the gene matches: 6. The CDR3 sequence is CASSFHWTSGGYNEQFF. CDR3 coding DNA: TGTGCCAGCAGCTTTCACTGGACTAGCGGGGGATACAATGAGCAGTTCTTC.

The table lists this clone with a few counts. The chain uses TRBV6-6 and TRBJ1-2; D gene unclear. CDR3 length equals 11 residues. Trimming removed 9 bases at V and 7 bases at J, with 12 bases between. From germline, CDR1 is MNHNY and CDR2 SVGAGI (reference sequence). CDR3 nucleotides: TGTGCCAGGGCCTCCTTCTTTGGCTACACCTTC. Translating it yields CARASFFGYTF.

V gene TRBV19 combines with J gene TRBJ2-7, with D possibly being TRBD2 (5 bases). The CDR3 sequence is 12 residues long. Trimming pared 5 bases from V and 5 bases from J, leaving 10 bases between. Germline V gene lookup returns CDR1 LNHDA and CDR2 SQIVND (reference sequence). This chain's CDR3 is CASSPPGNEQYF. CDR3 DNA sequence: TGTGCCAGTAGTCCCCCCGGGAACGAGCAGTACTTC.

The V call is TRBV11-2, the J call TRBJ2-2, with D unclear. Trimming removed 5 bases from V and 7 bases from J, with 8 bases in between. The CDR3 is 12 amino acids. Germline assignment: CDR1 SGHAT and CDR2 FQNNGV. CDR3 DNA sequence: TGTGCCAGCAGCCTAACTTACGGGGAGCTGTTTTTT. Protein sequence: CASSLTYGELFF.

The sample holds a few counts of this clone. The V call is TRBV27, the J call TRBJ1-5; a possible D gene is TRBD1 (5 bases). Between the trimmed V and J ends, which lost 5 bases and 3 bases, there was a span of 14 bases. Germline-derived CDR1 and CDR2 are MNHEY and SMNVEV (reference sequence). This CDR3 is built from 15 residues. The chain's CDR3 is CASSPYLRDNQPQHF. The CDR3, as DNA: TGTGCCAGCAGTCCATACCTCAGGGACAATCAGCCCCAGCATTTT.

This chain uses TRBV5-1 with TRBJ2-6, with 8 bases identical to TRBD1. Germline values: CDR1 SGHRS, CDR2 YFSETQ. The CDR3 runs to 17 residues. With V trimmed by 6 bases and J by 0 bases, 8 bases remained unmatched. The DNA for the CDR3 is TGCGCCAGCACACCCAGGGGGCCAAACTCTGGGGCCAACGTCCTGACTTTC. This encodes CASTPRGPNSGANVLTF.

In this sample, this clone turned up a few times. This chain joins TRBV6-5 and TRBJ2-3; 8 bases agree with TRBD1. J was trimmed by 1 base and V by 6 bases; bases with no gene match: 6. The CDR3 runs to 15 residues. CDR1 and CDR2 (germline): MNHEY, SVGAGI. The CDR3 loop is CASSLQGDGTDTQYF. The CDR3 DNA is TGTGCCAGCAGCCTACAGGGGGATGGCACAGATACGCAGTATTTT.